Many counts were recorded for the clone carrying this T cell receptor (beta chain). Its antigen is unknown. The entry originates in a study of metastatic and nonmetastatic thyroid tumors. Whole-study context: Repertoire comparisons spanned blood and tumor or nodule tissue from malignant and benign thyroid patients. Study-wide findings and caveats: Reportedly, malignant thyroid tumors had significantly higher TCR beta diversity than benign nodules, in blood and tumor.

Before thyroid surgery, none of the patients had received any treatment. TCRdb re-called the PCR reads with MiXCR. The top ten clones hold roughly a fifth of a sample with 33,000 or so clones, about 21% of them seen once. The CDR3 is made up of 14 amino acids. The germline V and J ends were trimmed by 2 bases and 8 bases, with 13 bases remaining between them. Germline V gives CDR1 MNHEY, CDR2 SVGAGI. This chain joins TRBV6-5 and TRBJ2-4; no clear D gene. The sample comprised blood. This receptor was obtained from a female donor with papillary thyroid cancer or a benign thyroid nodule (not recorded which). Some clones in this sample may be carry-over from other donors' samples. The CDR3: CASSYEDRPDIQYF. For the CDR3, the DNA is TGTGCCAGCAGTTACGAGGACCGACCAGACATTCAGTACTTC.